This record looks at one T cell receptor beta chain sequence and its context. The antigen remains unidentified. Following a re-call of the 5' RACE reads, TCRdb has one entry per CDR3 protein and lacks DNA. Its table records approximately 200,000 distinct CDR3 sequences. Investigators extracted total RNA from whole blood and did not sort T cells. This entry comes from a study of monozygotic twins with inflammatory bowel disease. Points from the study as a whole: In the analysis, different T cell subtypes could not be told apart.

The CDR3 runs 14 residues. CDR1 is PRHDT, CDR2 FYEKMQ, per germline (reference sequence). Sample: blood. The chain joins TRBV13 to TRBJ2-7; with no DNA, the TCRdb D assignment of TRBD2 cannot be verified. The TCR sequence derives from a human donor with ulcerative colitis or Crohn's disease, or a healthy co-twin of an affected twin (not recorded which). The CDR3 loop is CASSFRAVPYEQYF.